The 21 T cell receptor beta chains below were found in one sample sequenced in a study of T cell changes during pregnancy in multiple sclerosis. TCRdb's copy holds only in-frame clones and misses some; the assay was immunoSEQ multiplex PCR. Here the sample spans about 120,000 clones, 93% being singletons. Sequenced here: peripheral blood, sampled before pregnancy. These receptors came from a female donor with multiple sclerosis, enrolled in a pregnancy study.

The CDR3: CASSRGQPSNNSPLHF. The DNA of the CDR3 is TGTGCCAGTAGTAGGGGACAGCCTTCCAACAATTCACCCCTCCACTTT. This sequence joins TRBV19 and TRBJ1-6, with 7 bases fitting TRBD1. Germline V lookup: CDR1 LNHDA, CDR2 SQIVND (reference sequence). This CDR3 is 16 amino acids long. V was pared by 4 bases and J by 7 bases, with 10 bases of the junction left unmatched.

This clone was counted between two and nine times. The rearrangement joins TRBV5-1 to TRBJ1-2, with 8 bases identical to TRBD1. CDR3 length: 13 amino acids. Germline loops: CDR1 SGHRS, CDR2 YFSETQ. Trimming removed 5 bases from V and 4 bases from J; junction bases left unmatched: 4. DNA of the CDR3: TGCGCCAGCAGTCTCGACAGGGGCTATGGCTACACCTTC. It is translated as CASSLDRGYGYTF.

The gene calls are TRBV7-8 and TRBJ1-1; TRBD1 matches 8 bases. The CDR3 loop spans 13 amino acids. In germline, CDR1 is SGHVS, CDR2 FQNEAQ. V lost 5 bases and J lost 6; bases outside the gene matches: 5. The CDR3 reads CASSRNRGSEAFF. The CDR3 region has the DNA TGTGCCAGCAGCCGGAACAGGGGGTCTGAAGCTTTCTTT.

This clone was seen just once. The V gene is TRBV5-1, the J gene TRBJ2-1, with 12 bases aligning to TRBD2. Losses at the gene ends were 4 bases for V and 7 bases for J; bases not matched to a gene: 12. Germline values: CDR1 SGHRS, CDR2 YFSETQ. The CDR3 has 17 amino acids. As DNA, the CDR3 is TGCGCCAGCAGCCGACCAACGACTAGCGGGAGAAGGAATGAGCAGTTCTTC. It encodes CASSRPTTSGRRNEQFF.

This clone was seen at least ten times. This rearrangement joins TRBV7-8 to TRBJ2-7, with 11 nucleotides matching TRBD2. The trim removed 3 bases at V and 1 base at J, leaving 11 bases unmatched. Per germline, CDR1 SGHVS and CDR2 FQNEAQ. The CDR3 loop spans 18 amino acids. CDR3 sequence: CASSLRVGLAGGSYEQYF. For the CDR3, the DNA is TGTGCCAGCAGCTTGAGGGTCGGGCTAGCGGGAGGTTCCTACGAGCAGTACTTC.

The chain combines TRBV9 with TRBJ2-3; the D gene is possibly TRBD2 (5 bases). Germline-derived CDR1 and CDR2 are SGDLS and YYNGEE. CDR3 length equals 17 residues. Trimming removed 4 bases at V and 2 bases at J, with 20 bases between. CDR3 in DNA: TGTGCCAGCAGCTATGACCCCGGAGGAACCCTCACAGATACGCAGTATTTT. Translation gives CASSYDPGGTLTDTQYF.

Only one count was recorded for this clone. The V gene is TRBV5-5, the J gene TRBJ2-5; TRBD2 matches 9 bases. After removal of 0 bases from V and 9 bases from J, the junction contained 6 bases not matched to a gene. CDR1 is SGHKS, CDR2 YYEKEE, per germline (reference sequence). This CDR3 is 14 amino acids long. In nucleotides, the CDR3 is TGTGCCAGCAGCTTGGTTAGCGGGGGTACCGCCCAGTACTTC. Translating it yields CASSLVSGGTAQYF.

The CDR3 loop reads CASSSGTGASNQPQHF. CDR3 sequence (DNA): TGTGCCAGTAGTAGCGGGACAGGAGCGAGCAATCAGCCCCAGCATTTT. V gene TRBV19 combines with J gene TRBJ1-5; 8 nucleotides agree with TRBD1. CDR1 and CDR2 (germline): LNHDA, SQIVND (reference sequence). This CDR3 comprises 16 residues. V lost 4 bases, J lost 1 base, and 6 bases stayed unmatched.

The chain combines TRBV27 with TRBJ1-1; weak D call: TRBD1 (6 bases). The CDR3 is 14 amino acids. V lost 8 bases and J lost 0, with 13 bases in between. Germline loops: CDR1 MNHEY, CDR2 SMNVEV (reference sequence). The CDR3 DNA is TGTGCCAGCCTCGAGGGGGGGATGAACACTGAAGCTTTCTTT. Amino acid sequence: CASLEGGMNTEAFF.

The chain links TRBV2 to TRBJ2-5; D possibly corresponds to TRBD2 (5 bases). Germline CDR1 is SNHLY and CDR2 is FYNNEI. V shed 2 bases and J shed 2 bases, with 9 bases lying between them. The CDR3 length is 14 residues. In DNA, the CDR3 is TGTGCCAGCAGTGAAAGGCGGGTACAAGAGACCCAGTACTTC. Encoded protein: CASSERRVQETQYF.

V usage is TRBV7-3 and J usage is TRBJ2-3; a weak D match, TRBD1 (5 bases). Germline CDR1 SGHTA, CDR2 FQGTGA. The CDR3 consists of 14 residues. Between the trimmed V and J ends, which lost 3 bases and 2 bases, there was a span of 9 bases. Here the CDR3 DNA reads TGTGCCAGCAGCTTGTGGGGCCCCACAGATACGCAGTATTTT. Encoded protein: CASSLWGPTDTQYF.

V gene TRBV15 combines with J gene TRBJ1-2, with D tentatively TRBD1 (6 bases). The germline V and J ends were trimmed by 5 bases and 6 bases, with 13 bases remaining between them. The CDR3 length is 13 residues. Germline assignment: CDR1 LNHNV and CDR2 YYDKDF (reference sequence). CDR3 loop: CATSRIYRDGYTF. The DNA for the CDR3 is TGTGCCACCAGCCGGATTTACAGGGATGGCTACACCTTC.

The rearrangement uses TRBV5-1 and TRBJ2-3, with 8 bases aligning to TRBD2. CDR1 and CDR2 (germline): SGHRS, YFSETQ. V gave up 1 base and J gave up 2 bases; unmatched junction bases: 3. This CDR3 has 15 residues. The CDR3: CASSLRSGATDTQYF. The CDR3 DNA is TGCGCCAGCAGCTTGCGTAGCGGGGCCACAGATACGCAGTATTTT. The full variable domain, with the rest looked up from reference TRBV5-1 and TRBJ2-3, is KAGVTQTPRYLIKTRGQQVTLSCSPISGHRSVSWYQQTPGQGLQFLFEYFSETQRNKGNFPGRFSGRQFSNSRSEMNVSTLELGDSALYLCASSLRSGATDTQYFGPGTRLTVL.

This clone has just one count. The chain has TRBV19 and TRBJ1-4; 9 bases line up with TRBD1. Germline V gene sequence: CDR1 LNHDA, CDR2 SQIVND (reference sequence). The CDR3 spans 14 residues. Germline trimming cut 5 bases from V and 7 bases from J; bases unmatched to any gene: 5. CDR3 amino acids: CASSSPDRGEKLFF. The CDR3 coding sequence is TGTGCCAGTAGTTCTCCGGACAGGGGTGAAAAACTGTTTTTT. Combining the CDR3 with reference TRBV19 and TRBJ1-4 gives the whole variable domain DGGITQSPKYLFRKEGQNVTLSCEQNLNHDAMYWYRQDPGQGLRLIYYSQIVNDFQKGDIAEGYSVSREKKESFPLTVTSAQKNPTAFYLCASSSPDRGEKLFFGSGTQLSVL.

The CDR3 DNA is TGTGCCAGCAGCCCGCCCGGGACAGACTACGAGCAGTACTTC. Translated, it gives CASSPPGTDYEQYF. The genes are TRBV7-2 and TRBJ2-7; 7 bases align to TRBD1. There are 14 residues in the CDR3. V trimming: 5 bases; J trimming: 3 bases; junction bases outside the gene matches: 7. The germline CDR1 and CDR2 sequences are SGHTA and FQGNSA.

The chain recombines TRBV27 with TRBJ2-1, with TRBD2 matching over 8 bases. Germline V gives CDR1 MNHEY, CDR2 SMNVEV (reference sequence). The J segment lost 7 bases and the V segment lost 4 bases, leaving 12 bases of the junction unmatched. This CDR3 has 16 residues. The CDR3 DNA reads TGTGCCAGCAGTTCCATTCTAACTAGCGGAGAGAATGAGCAGTTCTTC. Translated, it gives CASSSILTSGENEQFF.

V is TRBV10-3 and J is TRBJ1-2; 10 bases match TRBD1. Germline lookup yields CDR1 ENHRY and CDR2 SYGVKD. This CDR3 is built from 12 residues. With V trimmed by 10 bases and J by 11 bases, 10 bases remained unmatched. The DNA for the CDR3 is TGTGCCAGCACGGACAGGGGGAGCACGTACACCTTC. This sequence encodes CASTDRGSTYTF.

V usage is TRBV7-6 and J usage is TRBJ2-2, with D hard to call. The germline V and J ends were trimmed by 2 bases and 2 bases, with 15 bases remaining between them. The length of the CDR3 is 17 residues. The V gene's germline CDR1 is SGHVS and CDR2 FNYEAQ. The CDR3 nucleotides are TGTGCCAGCAGCTTAATCCAGGAACCAATCAACACCGGGGAGCTGTTTTTT. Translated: CASSLIQEPINTGELFF.

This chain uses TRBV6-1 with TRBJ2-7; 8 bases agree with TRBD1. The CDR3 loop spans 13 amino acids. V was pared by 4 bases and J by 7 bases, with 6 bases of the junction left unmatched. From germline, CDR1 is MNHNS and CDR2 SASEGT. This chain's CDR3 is CASSADRGWEQYF. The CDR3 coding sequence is TGTGCCAGCAGTGCAGACAGGGGCTGGGAGCAGTACTTC.

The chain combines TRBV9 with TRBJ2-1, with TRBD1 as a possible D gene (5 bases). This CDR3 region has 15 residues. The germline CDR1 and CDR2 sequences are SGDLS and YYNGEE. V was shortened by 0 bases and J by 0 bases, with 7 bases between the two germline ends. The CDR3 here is CASSVAGASYNEQFF. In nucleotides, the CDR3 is TGTGCCAGCAGCGTAGCTGGGGCCTCCTACAATGAGCAGTTCTTC. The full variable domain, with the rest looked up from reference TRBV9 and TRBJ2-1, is DSGVTQTPKHLITATGQRVTLRCSPRSGDLSVYWYQQSLDQGLQFLIQYYNGEERAKGNILERFSAQQFPDLHSELNLSSLELGDSALYFCASSVAGASYNEQFFGPGTRLTVL.

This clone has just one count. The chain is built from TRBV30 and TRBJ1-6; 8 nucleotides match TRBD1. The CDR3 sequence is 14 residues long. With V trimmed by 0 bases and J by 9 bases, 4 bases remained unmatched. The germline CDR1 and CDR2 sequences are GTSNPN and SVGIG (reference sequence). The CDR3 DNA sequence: TGTGCCTGGAGTGTACCAGGGGGCATTTCACCCCTCCACTTT. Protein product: CAWSVPGGISPLHF.